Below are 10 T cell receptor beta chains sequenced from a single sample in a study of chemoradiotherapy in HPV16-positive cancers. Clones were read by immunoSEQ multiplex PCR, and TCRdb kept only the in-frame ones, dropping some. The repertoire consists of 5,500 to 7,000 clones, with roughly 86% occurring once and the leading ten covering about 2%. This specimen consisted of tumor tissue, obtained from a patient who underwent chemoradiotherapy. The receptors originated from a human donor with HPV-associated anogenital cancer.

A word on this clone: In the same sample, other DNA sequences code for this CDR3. The CDR3: CASTPSGSYEQYF. The CDR3 region has the DNA TGTGCCAGCACCCCCAGCGGATCCTACGAGCAGTACTTC. The V and J genes are TRBV6-6 and TRBJ2-7, with D possibly being TRBD2 (5 bases). The V and J ends lost 7 bases and 1 base respectively, with 11 bases between them. The germline V gene encodes CDR1 MNHNY and CDR2 SVGAGI (reference sequence). CDR3 length: 13 residues.

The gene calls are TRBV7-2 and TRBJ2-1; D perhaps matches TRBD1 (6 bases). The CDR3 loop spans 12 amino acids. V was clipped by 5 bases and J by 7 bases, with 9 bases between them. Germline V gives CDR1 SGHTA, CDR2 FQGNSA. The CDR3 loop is CASSRQVNEQFF. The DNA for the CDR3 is TGTGCCAGCAGCCGACAGGTAAATGAGCAGTTCTTC.

The CDR3 coding sequence is TGTGCCAGCAGTGGGGACAGAATCAATAGCAATCAGCCCCAGCATTTT. This encodes CASSGDRINSNQPQHF. The chain links TRBV6-1 to TRBJ1-5; 7 nucleotides match TRBD1. Trimming removed 4 bases from V and 0 bases from J; junction bases left unmatched: 6. This CDR3 has 16 amino acids. Germline V lookup: CDR1 MNHNS, CDR2 SASEGT.

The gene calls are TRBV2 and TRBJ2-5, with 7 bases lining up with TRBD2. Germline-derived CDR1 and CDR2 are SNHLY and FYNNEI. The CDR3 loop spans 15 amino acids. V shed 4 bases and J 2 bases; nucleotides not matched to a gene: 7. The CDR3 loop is CASSVGTNLQETQYF. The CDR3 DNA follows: TGTGCCAGCAGTGTCGGGACTAACTTACAAGAGACCCAGTACTTC.

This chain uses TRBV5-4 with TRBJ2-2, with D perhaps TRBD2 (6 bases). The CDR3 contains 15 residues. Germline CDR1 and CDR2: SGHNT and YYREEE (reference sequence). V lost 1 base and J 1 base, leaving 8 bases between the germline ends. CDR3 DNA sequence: TGTGCCAGCAGCTTGAACGGGGGGAACACCGGGGAGCTGTTTTTT. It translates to CASSLNGGNTGELFF.

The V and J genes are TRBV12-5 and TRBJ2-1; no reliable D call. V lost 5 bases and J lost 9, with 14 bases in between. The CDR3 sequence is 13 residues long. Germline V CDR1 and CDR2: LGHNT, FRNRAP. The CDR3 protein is CASGPPLVSEQFF. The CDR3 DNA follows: TGTGCTAGTGGTCCCCCGCTAGTAAGTGAGCAGTTCTTC.

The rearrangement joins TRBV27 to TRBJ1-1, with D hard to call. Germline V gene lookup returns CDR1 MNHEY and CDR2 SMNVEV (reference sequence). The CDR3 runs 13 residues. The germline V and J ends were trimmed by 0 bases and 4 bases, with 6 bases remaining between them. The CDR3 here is CASSLSQSTEAFF. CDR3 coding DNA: TGTGCCAGCAGTTTATCACAGAGCACTGAAGCTTTCTTT.

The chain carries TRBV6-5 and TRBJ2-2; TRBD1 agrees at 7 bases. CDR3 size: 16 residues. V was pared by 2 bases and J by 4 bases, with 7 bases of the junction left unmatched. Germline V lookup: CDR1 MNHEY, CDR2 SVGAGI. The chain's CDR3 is CASSYGGTGVTGELFF. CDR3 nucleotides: TGTGCCAGCAGTTACGGGGGAACAGGGGTCACCGGGGAGCTGTTTTTT.

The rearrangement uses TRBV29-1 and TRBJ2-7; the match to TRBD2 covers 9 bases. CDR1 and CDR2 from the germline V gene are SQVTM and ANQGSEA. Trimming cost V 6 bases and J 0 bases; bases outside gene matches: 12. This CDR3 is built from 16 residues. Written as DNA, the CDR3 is TGCAGCGTGGCCGGTCTAGCGGGGCTAGCCTCCTACGAGCAGTACTTC. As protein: CSVAGLAGLASYEQYF.

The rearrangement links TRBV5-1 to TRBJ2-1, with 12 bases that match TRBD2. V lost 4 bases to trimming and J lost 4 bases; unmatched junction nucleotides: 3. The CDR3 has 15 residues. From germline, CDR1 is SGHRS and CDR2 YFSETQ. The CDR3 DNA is TGCGCCAGCAGCCCTCTAGCGGGGGGGTACAATGAGCAGTTCTTC. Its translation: CASSPLAGGYNEQFF.